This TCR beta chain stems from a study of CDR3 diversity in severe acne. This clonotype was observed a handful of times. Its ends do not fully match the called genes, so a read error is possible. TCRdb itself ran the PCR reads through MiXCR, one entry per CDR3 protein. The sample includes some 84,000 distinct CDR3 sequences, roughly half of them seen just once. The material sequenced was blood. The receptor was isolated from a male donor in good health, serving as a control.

The CDR3 is CASSLVGDRDQNGYTF. DNA for the CDR3: TGTGCTAGCAGCTTAGTCGGGGACAGGGATCAGAATGGTTACACCTTC. The chain joins TRBV5-6 to TRBJ1-2; 9 nucleotides align to TRBD1. Looked up from germline, CDR1 is SGHDT and CDR2 is YYEEEE. The CDR3 runs to 16 residues.